These 25 T cell receptor beta chains share one sample of origin, sequenced in a study of T cells in women clearing cervical HPV infection. Only in-frame clones appear in the TCRdb table, and some are missing; sequencing was by immunoSEQ multiplex PCR. The sample includes tens of thousands of clones. Sequenced material: blood buffy coat. These receptors were collected from a woman between 18 and 75 years old with a cervical HPV16 infection that either progressed to CIN3+ or cleared (not recorded which).

On this clone itself: The DNA ends 3 residues before the CDR3 does, and the rest of the CDR3 is filled in from the germline J gene. J is TRBJ2-1 and V is TRBV6-1; 8 nucleotides match TRBD2. There are 16 residues in the CDR3. Germline loops: CDR1 MNHNS, CDR2 SASEGT. The V and J ends lost 1 base and 3 bases, in that order; junction bases with no gene match: 5. The CDR3 loop is CASSEGAGGLYNEQFF. The CDR3 DNA, read in part, is TGTGCCAGCAGTGAAGGGGCGGGGGGCCTCTACAATGAG.

On this clone itself: The CDR3 is cut off 3 residues early in the read; its end comes from the germline J gene. The rearrangement uses TRBV7-9 and TRBJ2-7, with TRBD1 matching 8 bases. Germline assignment: CDR1 SEHNR and CDR2 FQNEAQ (reference sequence). The ends lost 5 bases at V and 3 bases at J; junction bases unmatched: 3. CDR3 size: 13 residues. The covered CDR3 bases are TGTGCCAGCAGCCAGGGACAGGACTACGAG. Translation: CASSQGQDYE. The entire CDR3 protein reads CASSQGQDYEQYF.

CDR3 DNA, as far as it was read: TGTGCCAGCAGCTTGCTGACTAGCGGGGGGGCCTTGTACAATGAG. As protein: CASSLLTSGGALYNE. Given in full, the CDR3 is CASSLLTSGGALYNEQFF. The rearrangement uses TRBV7-6 and TRBJ2-1, with 14 bases matching TRBD2. The sequenced fragment ends 3 residues before the CDR3 boundary, so the rest is inferred from the germline J gene. The CDR3 runs 18 residues. Germline trimming cut 3 bases from V and 4 bases from J; bases unmatched to any gene: 8. In germline, CDR1 is SGHVS, CDR2 FNYEAQ.

With respect to this clone: The CDR3 goes on 3 residues after the read ends, and that part is filled in from the germline J gene. V and J are TRBV4-1 and TRBJ1-5; tentatively, D is TRBD1 (6 bases). The CDR3 sequence is 14 residues long. The germline CDR1 and CDR2 sequences are MGHRA and YSYEKL. CDR3 DNA, as far as it was read: TGCGCCAGCAGCCAAACCGGGACAAGCCCTCCC. Translation: CASSQTGTSPP. The whole CDR3 region reads CASSQTGTSPPQHF.

Points on this clone: The read ends 3 residues shy of where the CDR3 ends; the end is completed using the germline J gene. The V gene is TRBV9, the J gene TRBJ2-7, with 7 bases matching TRBD1. The CDR3 totals 13 residues. Trimming at V came to 3 bases and at J to 2 bases, leaving 2 bases not matched to a gene. Looked up from germline, CDR1 is SGDLS and CDR2 is YYNGEE. CDR3 sequence reads: CASSAGTAYEQYF. The sequenced part of the CDR3 DNA is TGTGCCAGCAGCGCCGGGACAGCCTACGAG. Complete variable domain (other parts from reference TRBV9 and TRBJ2-7): DSGVTQTPKHLITATGQRVTLRCSPRSGDLSVYWYQQSLDQGLQFLIQYYNGEERAKGNILERFSAQQFPDLHSELNLSSLELGDSALYFCASSAGTAYEQYFGPGTRLTVT.

Regarding this clone: The read ends 3 residues early relative to the CDR3; the germline J gene fills the gap. The chain joins TRBV30 to TRBJ2-1; TRBD2 matches at 7 bases. Germline values: CDR1 GTSNPN, CDR2 SVGIG (reference sequence). V lost 0 bases to trimming and J lost 5 bases; unmatched junction nucleotides: 4. The CDR3 totals 14 residues. CDR3 region: CAWSVKRDHNEQFF. CDR3 bases read: TGTGCCTGGAGTGTAAAGCGGGATCACAATGAG.

As concerns this clone: The CDR3 is cut off 3 residues early in the read; its end comes from the germline J gene. This sequence joins TRBV2 and TRBJ2-7, with D maybe TRBD1 (5 bases). V lost 2 bases and J lost 1, with 12 bases in between. The CDR3 totals 15 residues. The germline CDR1 and CDR2 sequences are SNHLY and FYNNEI. The CDR3 sequence: CASSETRQRSYEQYF. The part of the CDR3 DNA that was read is TGTGCCAGCAGTGAAACGCGACAGAGATCCTACGAG. The entire variable domain, with the rest obtained from reference TRBV2 and TRBJ2-7, is as follows: EPEVTQTPSHQVTQMGQEVILRCVPISNHLYFYWYRQILGQKVEFLVSFYNNEISEKSEIFDDQFSVERPDGSNFTLKIRSTKLEDSAMYFCASSETRQRSYEQYFGPGTRLTVT.

Worth noting for this clone: The sequenced fragment ends 3 residues before the CDR3 boundary, so the rest is inferred from the germline J gene. The chain links TRBV10-3 to TRBJ2-3; TRBD2 aligns across 12 bases. The V and J ends lost 10 bases and 2 bases, in that order; junction bases with no gene match: 4. Germline values: CDR1 ENHRY, CDR2 SYGVKD. The CDR3 runs 14 residues. The CDR3 sequence: CATRTSGDTDTQYF. CDR3 bases read: TGTGCCACCCGGACTAGCGGGGACACAGATACG.

The CDR3 is CASSVSGGPSPNEQFF. The part of the CDR3 DNA that was read is TGTGCCAGCAGCGTATCTGGGGGCCCCTCGCCTAATGAG. The chain recombines TRBV9 with TRBJ2-1, with D possibly being TRBD1 (6 bases). The CDR3 extends 3 residues past the end of the read, so its final part is completed from the germline J gene. The CDR3 length is 16 residues. Germline lookup yields CDR1 SGDLS and CDR2 YYNGEE. Trimming removed 1 base from V and 7 bases from J, with 18 bases in between. Looking up the rest from reference TRBV9 and TRBJ2-1 gives the full variable domain: DSGVTQTPKHLITATGQRVTLRCSPRSGDLSVYWYQQSLDQGLQFLIQYYNGEERAKGNILERFSAQQFPDLHSELNLSSLELGDSALYFCASSVSGGPSPNEQFFGPGTRLTVL.

About this clone: The CDR3 end falls 3 residues outside the read, so it is completed with the germline J gene. The V and J genes are TRBV19 and TRBJ1-3; no clear D gene. The CDR3 is made up of 13 amino acids. CDR1 and CDR2 from the germline V gene are LNHDA and SQIVND (reference sequence). The ends were cut back, 9 bases at V and 4 bases at J, with 13 bases in the middle. CDR3 protein: CASLPDGGNTIYF. Partial CDR3 DNA: TGTGCCAGCCTCCCCGACGGGGGAAACACC.

CDR3 DNA, as far as it was read: TGCGCCAGCAGCTTGGGCGCGGGCCCG. It codes for CASSLGAGP. The CDR3 in its entirety is CASSLGAGPQYF. J is TRBJ2-3 and V is TRBV5-1, with a tentative D call TRBD2 (5 bases). The CDR3 is cut off 3 residues early in the read; its end comes from the germline J gene. The CDR3 length is 12 residues. Germline CDR1 reads SGHRS; CDR2 reads YFSETQ.

Regarding this clone: The read halts 3 residues ahead of the CDR3 end, with the missing end drawn from the germline J gene. The chain uses TRBV13 and TRBJ2-3; TRBD2 aligns across 10 bases. Trimming cost V 4 bases and J 5 bases; bases outside gene matches: 9. Looked up from germline, CDR1 is PRHDT and CDR2 is FYEKMQ (reference sequence). The CDR3 consists of 16 residues. The CDR3 spells CASSYRLSGGLDTQYF. The sequenced part of the CDR3 DNA is TGTGCCAGCAGCTATAGGCTTAGCGGGGGGTTAGATACG.

Remarks on this clone: The CDR3 extends 3 residues past the end of the read, so its final part is completed from the germline J gene. The J gene is TRBJ2-2, the V gene TRBV7-9; a weak D match, TRBD2 (6 bases). The CDR3 is made up of 15 amino acids. Per the germline V gene, CDR1 is SEHNR and CDR2 is FQNEAQ (reference sequence). V shed 5 bases and J shed 1 base, with 11 bases lying between them. The CDR3 protein is CASSLGRGNTGELFF. Partial CDR3 DNA: TGTGCCAGCAGCCTAGGGCGGGGGAACACCGGGGAG.

Remarks on this clone: The CDR3 end is not reached by the read, which stops 3 residues before it; the germline J gene fills it in. The rearrangement uses TRBV20-1 and TRBJ1-5; 8 positions match TRBD1. Trimming removed 5 bases from V and 4 bases from J; junction bases left unmatched: 7. The CDR3 consists of 14 residues. Germline loops: CDR1 DFQATT, CDR2 SNEGSKA (reference sequence). The CDR3 sequence is CSAWETGGNQPQHF. Partial CDR3 DNA: TGCAGTGCTTGGGAAACAGGGGGGAATCAGCCC.

A word on this clone: Sequencing ends 3 residues short of the CDR3 end; the germline J gene provides the rest. The chain recombines TRBV7-9 with TRBJ2-1; 9 bases are a match to TRBD2. The V gene end was trimmed by 1 base and the J gene end by 8 bases; junction bases not matched to a gene: 6. CDR1 is SEHNR and CDR2 is FQNEAQ in the germline V gene (reference sequence). The CDR3 runs 15 residues. The CDR3 sequence: CASSLVGGGADEQFF. The covered CDR3 bases are TGTGCCAGCAGCTTAGTAGGCGGGGGGGCCGATGAG.

Comment on this clone: The read halts 3 residues ahead of the CDR3 end, with the missing end drawn from the germline J gene. The chain is built from TRBV19 and TRBJ1-1; possible D gene TRBD1, 6 bases. Germline-derived CDR1 and CDR2 are LNHDA and SQIVND (reference sequence). Between the trimmed V and J ends, which lost 2 bases and 1 base, there was a span of 11 bases. This CDR3 has 15 amino acids. CDR3 DNA, as far as it was read: TGTGCCAGTAGTATAAAGACAGGTTCGAACACTGAA. Amino acids: CASSIKTGSNTE. The entire CDR3 is CASSIKTGSNTEAFF.

On this clone itself: The CDR3 extends 3 residues past the end of the read, so its final part is completed from the germline J gene. This chain links TRBV28 with TRBJ2-3; maybe TRBD1 (7 bases). From germline, CDR1 is MDHEN and CDR2 SYDVKM. Trimming removed 2 bases from V and 3 bases from J, with 9 bases in between. The CDR3 extends over 14 amino acids. The CDR3 bases that were read are TGTGCCAGCAGTTTACAGGGGGGAACAGATACG. Encoded protein: CASSLQGGTDT. The whole CDR3 protein is CASSLQGGTDTQYF. Complete variable domain (other parts from reference TRBV28 and TRBJ2-3): DVKVTQSSRYLVKRTGEKVFLECVQDMDHENMFWYRQDPGLGLRLIYFSYDVKMKEKGDIPEGYSVSREKKERFSLILESASTNQTSMYLCASSLQGGTDTQYFGPGTRLTVL.

A note on this clone: Read coverage stops 3 residues before the CDR3 terminus; the germline J gene supplies the remainder. V is TRBV20-1 and J is TRBJ2-5, with TRBD2 as a possible D gene (5 bases). CDR1 and CDR2 (germline): DFQATT, SNEGSKA (reference sequence). This CDR3 has 16 amino acids. V shed 1 base and J shed 3 bases, with 18 bases lying between them. CDR3 DNA, as far as it was read: TGCAGTGCTAGAGGTTTGGCCGCGCTGCGGGAAGAGACC. The encoded protein is CSARGLAALREET. The CDR3 in full is CSARGLAALREETQYF.

Regarding this clone: The read terminates 3 residues ahead of where the CDR3 ends, so the germline J gene completes it. The V gene is TRBV6-1, the J gene TRBJ1-2, with D tentatively TRBD1 (5 bases). Germline assignment: CDR1 MNHNS and CDR2 SASEGT. V lost 2 bases and J lost 2, with 12 bases in between. The CDR3 runs 15 residues. The CDR3 here is CASSEPPQGNYGYTF. Partial CDR3 DNA: TGTGCCAGCAGTGAACCGCCGCAGGGAAACTATGGC.

About this clone: The read finishes 3 residues shy of the CDR3 end, and the germline J gene is used to complete it. The chain employs TRBV14 and TRBJ1-4; 8 bases agree with TRBD1. V dropped 0 bases and J dropped 3; count of bases not matched to a gene: 9. Germline V lookup: CDR1 SGHDN, CDR2 FVKESK. The CDR3 is 18 residues long. This CDR3 is CASSQDPGGHLANEKLFF. The CDR3 DNA, read in part, is TGTGCCAGCAGCCAAGACCCAGGGGGCCATCTAGCTAATGAAAAA.

About this clone itself: The CDR3 is cut off 3 residues early in the read; its end comes from the germline J gene. The rearrangement uses TRBV3-1 (or the pseudogene TRBV3-2) and TRBJ2-5; 11 positions agree with TRBD2. From germline, CDR1 is LGHDT and CDR2 YNNKEL (reference sequence). V dropped 0 bases and J dropped 1; count of bases not matched to a gene: 4. The length of the CDR3 is 17 residues. CDR3 DNA, as far as it was read: TGTGCCAGCAGCCAAGAAATCCTAGCGGGGGGCCAAGAGACC. Residues: CASSQEILAGGQET. In full, the CDR3 is CASSQEILAGGQETQYF.

Worth noting for this clone: The CDR3 goes on 3 residues after the read ends, and that part is filled in from the germline J gene. V usage is TRBV7-9 and J usage is TRBJ2-1, with 8 nucleotides matching TRBD2. Losses at the gene ends were 4 bases for V and 6 bases for J; bases not matched to a gene: 8. The CDR3 is 15 amino acids. Germline V gene data show CDR1 as SEHNR and CDR2 as FQNEAQ (reference sequence). CDR3 bases read: TGTGCCAGCAGCTCCGCGAGCGGGGGCCCCAATGAG. Protein product: CASSSASGGPNE. The CDR3 in full is CASSSASGGPNEQFF.

Concerning this clone: The read stops 3 residues short of the end of the CDR3; the missing end is completed from the germline J gene. The chain employs TRBV28 and TRBJ1-1; no definite D call. V dropped 2 bases and J dropped 1 base, with 5 bases sitting between them. The CDR3 covers 13 residues. Germline V CDR1 and CDR2: MDHEN, SYDVKM. The part of the CDR3 DNA that was read is TGTGCCAGCAGTTTAACTGCGAACACTGAA. Protein sequence: CASSLTANTE. The full-length CDR3 reads as CASSLTANTEAFF.

Worth noting for this clone: Coverage ceases 3 residues before the CDR3 finishes, and the germline J gene fills in the end. This chain connects TRBV20-1 to TRBJ2-1; 10 bases match TRBD2. Per the germline V gene, CDR1 is DFQATT and CDR2 is SNEGSKA (reference sequence). Trimming cost V 6 bases and J 9 bases; bases outside gene matches: 14. The CDR3 covers 15 residues. The sequenced CDR3 bases are TGCAGTGCCACCAAGGGGAGCGGGGGGGGCATTGAG. Translating gives CSATKGSGGGIE. The CDR3 in full is CSATKGSGGGIEQFF.

A note on this clone: The read terminates 3 residues ahead of where the CDR3 ends, so the germline J gene completes it. The V call is TRBV6-4, the J call TRBJ2-1, with a weak D call TRBD1 (5 bases). The germline CDR1 and CDR2 sequences are MRHNA and SNTAGT. Trimming removed 6 bases at V and 8 bases at J, with 20 bases between. This CDR3 region has 15 residues. CDR3 DNA, as far as it was read: TGTGCCAGCAGCCCCCAGGTAGCCAGGGCAGATGAG. Translating gives CASSPQVARADE. The entire CDR3 reads CASSPQVARADEQFF.